One and the same sample provided the 14 T cell receptor beta chains below, sequenced in a study of cytomegalovirus exposure and HLA in healthy donors. PCR used 60 Vbeta primers and 13 Jbeta primers. The method was immunoSEQ multiplex PCR; TCRdb's version includes in-frame clones alone and lacks a portion of them. The sample has about 100,000 clones, over 75% seen once. The source material was PBMCs. All receptors come from a man aged 45 to 65 in good health and CMV-seropositive.

This clone was found once. The same CDR3 also results from other DNA sequences found in this sample. The chain has TRBV29-1 and TRBJ2-1, with a tentative D call TRBD2 (7 bases). The CDR3 consists of 14 residues. V gave up 6 bases and J gave up 7 bases, with 19 bases separating them. Germline CDR1 SQVTM, CDR2 ANQGSEA. The CDR3 region is CSVGHGGAGNEQFF. DNA of the CDR3: TGCAGCGTGGGGCATGGGGGGGCTGGGAATGAGCAGTTCTTC.

The chain has TRBV5-1 and TRBJ1-1; TRBD1 is a possible D gene (6 bases). Per the germline V gene, CDR1 is SGHRS and CDR2 is YFSETQ. Trimming cost V 0 bases and J 5 bases, with 8 bases left between them. The CDR3 length is 13 residues. CDR3 sequence reads: CASSLGTVTEAFF. In nucleotides, the CDR3 is TGCGCCAGCAGCTTGGGGACAGTTACTGAAGCTTTCTTT.

V and J are TRBV29-1 and TRBJ1-4, with 7 bases that match TRBD1. Looked up from germline, CDR1 is SQVTM and CDR2 is ANQGSEA. Trimming removed 2 bases from V and 8 bases from J; junction bases left unmatched: 2. The CDR3 length is 12 residues. The CDR3 DNA is TGCAGCGTTGAAACAGGGGAAGAAAAACTGTTTTTT. Encoded protein: CSVETGEEKLFF.

This rearrangement joins TRBV11-1 to TRBJ2-7; 11 nucleotides match TRBD1. Germline lookup yields CDR1 SGHAT and CDR2 FQDESV (reference sequence). CDR3 length: 14 residues. V was pared by 5 bases and J by 6 bases, with 6 bases of the junction left unmatched. The CDR3 region is CASSHPGQGGEQYF. The CDR3 nucleotides read TGTGCCAGCAGCCACCCGGGACAGGGGGGCGAGCAGTACTTC.

This clone was detected only once. The chain carries TRBV30 and TRBJ2-7; weak D call: TRBD1 (6 bases). V lost 5 bases and J lost 2, with 22 bases in between. The CDR3 loop spans 16 amino acids. Germline V gives CDR1 GTSNPN, CDR2 SVGIG (reference sequence). The CDR3 DNA is TGTGCCTGGGGGACACGGGATCTGAGGGTACCCTACGAGCAGTACTTC. It translates to CAWGTRDLRVPYEQYF. Combining the CDR3 with reference TRBV30 and TRBJ2-7 gives the whole variable domain SQTIHQWPATLVQPVGSPLSLECTVEGTSNPNLYWYRQAAGRGLQLLFYSVGIGQISSEVPQNLSASRPQDRQFILSSKKLLLSDSGFYLCAWGTRDLRVPYEQYFGPGTRLTVT.

The rearrangement uses TRBV21-1 and TRBJ2-2; TRBD2, the table's D call, lacks a check against the DNA. TRBV21-1 is labeled a pseudogene. The CDR3 totals 14 residues. The CDR3 region is CASSRGGHGGELFF. The CDR3 region has the DNA TGTGCCAGCAGCCGGGGGGGCCACGGCGGGGAGCTGTTTTTT.

The CDR3 nucleotides read TGTGCCAGCAGCGAGGGACAGGCAAAAAACATTCAGTACTTC. This encodes CASSEGQAKNIQYF. This chain joins TRBV7-2 and TRBJ2-4; 8 bases line up with TRBD1. Germline V gives CDR1 SGHTA, CDR2 FQGNSA. Germline trimming cut 5 bases from V and 4 bases from J; bases unmatched to any gene: 4. The length of the CDR3 is 14 residues.

The J gene is TRBJ2-7, the V gene TRBV20-1; 9 nucleotides match TRBD1. CDR1 DFQATT and CDR2 SNEGSKA come from the germline V gene (reference sequence). Trimming cost V 3 bases and J 13 bases; bases outside gene matches: 4. This CDR3 has 10 residues. The CDR3 loop is CSASRDRAYF. The CDR3 region has the DNA TGCAGTGCTAGTAGGGACAGGGCTTACTTC.

The V call is TRBV7-3, the J call TRBJ2-5; TRBD1 might be the D (6 bases). The V end lost 5 bases, the J end lost 4 bases, and 11 bases lay between the germline ends. Germline V lookup: CDR1 SGHTA, CDR2 FQGTGA. The CDR3 runs 13 residues. CDR3 coding DNA: TGTGCCAGCAGCCCCCAAGGGGGAGAGACCCAGTACTTC. Translation gives CASSPQGGETQYF.

The chain carries TRBV5-1 and TRBJ1-1; unclear D gene. This CDR3 is 13 amino acids long. The germline gives CDR1 SGHRS, CDR2 YFSETQ. The V and J ends lost 1 base and 5 bases respectively, with 9 bases between them. CDR3 bases: TGCGCCAGCAGCTTGACAGATATAACTGAAGCTTTCTTT. Protein product: CASSLTDITEAFF.

V is TRBV28 and J is TRBJ1-6, with 9 nucleotides matching TRBD1. After removal of 2 bases from V and 8 bases from J, the junction contained 4 bases not matched to a gene. The length of the CDR3 is 15 residues. Germline CDR1 is MDHEN and CDR2 is SYDVKM. The CDR3 nucleotides read TGTGCCAGCAGTTTACCGGGACAGGGTTATTCACCCCTCCACTTT. This translates into CASSLPGQGYSPLHF.

Concerning this clone itself: At one boundary the junction diverges from the germline segment, which might be a read error. The chain recombines TRBV10-3 with TRBJ1-4, with TRBD1 matching 10 bases. Germline V gene sequence: CDR1 ENHRY, CDR2 SYGVKD. CDR3 length: 12 residues. The DNA for the CDR3 is TGTGCCATCAGTGCGGGACAGGGGCAGAGAGTTTTT. Amino acids: CAISAGQGQRVF.

This CDR3 is CASSQDLTGSSYEQYF. The DNA for the CDR3 is TGTGCCAGCAGCCAAGATCTGACAGGGAGCTCCTACGAGCAGTACTTC. The chain is built from TRBV4-2 and TRBJ2-5; 7 bases are a match to TRBD1. The DNA matches TRBJ2-7 better at its end, which makes the J call doubtful. Germline assignment: CDR1 LGHNA and CDR2 YNFKEQ. There are 16 residues in the CDR3.

The chain employs TRBV4-1 and TRBJ1-4, with D perhaps matching TRBD1 (5 bases). From germline, CDR1 is MGHRA and CDR2 YSYEKL. The CDR3 extends over 17 amino acids. The V gene lost 0 bases and the J gene lost 1 base, with 12 bases spanning the gap. The CDR3 loop is CASSQDLTVRTNEKLFF. The CDR3 DNA reads as TGCGCCAGCAGCCAAGATCTGACAGTCAGAACTAATGAAAAACTGTTTTTT.